Shown below are 12 T cell receptor beta chains from a single sample sequenced in a study of CD8 T cells in ankylosing spondylitis. Study-wide results and limits: Seven or eight highly homologous variants formed a TCR beta motif that appeared characteristic of ankylosing spondylitis blood.

TCRdb re-called the 5' RACE reads with MiXCR, one entry per CDR3 protein. The sample includes roughly 700,000 distinct CDR3 sequences, over 15% seen only once; the top ten take about 20%. These receptors' antigens are unknown. The source material was blood, either unsorted or a sorted T cell fraction (not recorded which). The receptors derive from a male donor with ankylosing spondylitis.

This chain connects TRBV6-1 to TRBJ1-3; 11 positions match TRBD1. Germline V gives CDR1 MNHNS, CDR2 SASEGT. J lost 1 base, V lost 6 bases, and 5 bases had no gene match. The CDR3 contains 16 residues. This CDR3 is CASSAGTGGSGNTIYF. The DNA for the CDR3 is TGTGCCAGCAGCGCCGGGACAGGGGGTTCTGGAAACACCATATATTTT.

This clonotype showed up just a few times. The J gene is TRBJ2-1, the V gene TRBV9; maybe TRBD2 (7 bases). V lost 0 bases to trimming and J lost 4 bases, with 11 bases between them. Germline loops: CDR1 SGDLS, CDR2 YYNGEE. The length of the CDR3 is 15 residues. The CDR3 DNA is TGTGCCAGCAGCGTAGAGGGGGGGGAATACAATGAGCAGTTCTTC. This encodes CASSVEGGEYNEQFF. The full variable domain, its missing parts supplied by reference TRBV9 and TRBJ2-1, is DSGVTQTPKHLITATGQRVTLRCSPRSGDLSVYWYQQSLDQGLQFLIQYYNGEERAKGNILERFSAQQFPDLHSELNLSSLELGDSALYFCASSVEGGEYNEQFFGPGTRLTVL.

This clonotype has only a few counts. The chain joins TRBV14 to TRBJ2-1, with D maybe TRBD1 (6 bases). Germline V gene sequence: CDR1 SGHDN, CDR2 FVKESK. The CDR3 loop spans 14 amino acids. Trimming cost V 1 base and J 12 bases, with 16 bases left between them. CDR3 coding DNA: TGTGCCAGCAGCCAAGCGGGGCAGGGGATTATGCAGTTCTTC. Its translation: CASSQAGQGIMQFF.

This clonotype was seen a single time. The V call is TRBV18, the J call TRBJ2-2; 9 nucleotides agree with TRBD1. CDR1 is KGHSH, CDR2 LQKENI, per germline. This CDR3 is 16 amino acids long. The junction had 6 bases not matched to a gene; V was cut back by 3 bases and J by 4 bases. The CDR3 region is CASSPPDRGGTGELFF. In DNA form, the CDR3 reads TGTGCCAGCTCACCCCCGGACAGGGGCGGCACCGGGGAGCTGTTTTTT.

This clonotype has only a few counts. The chain carries TRBV9 and TRBJ2-3; 14 nucleotides line up with TRBD2. Germline V CDR1 and CDR2: SGDLS, YYNGEE. J lost 4 bases, V lost 4 bases, and 11 bases had no gene match. The CDR3 totals 18 residues. The CDR3, as DNA: TGTGCCAGCAGCATAGGACTAGCGGGGGGCCTACCAGCAGATACGCAGTATTTT. Its protein product is CASSIGLAGGLPADTQYF.

Concerning this clonotype: Just one base apart from a much larger clone, this may be a read error. The V and J genes are TRBV4-1 and TRBJ2-4, with TRBD2 matching over 9 bases. Looked up from germline, CDR1 is MGHRA and CDR2 is YSYEKL. The junction had 14 bases not matched to a gene; V was cut back by 0 bases and J by 8 bases. The CDR3 covers 18 residues. The CDR3 spells CASSQERTSEGGKHIQYF. In DNA form, the CDR3 reads TGCGCCAGCAGCCAAGAAAGGACTAGCGAGGGGGGTAAACACATTCAGTACTTC.

There are a few counts of this clonotype. CDR3 protein: CSATRAGLSYNEQFF. In DNA, the CDR3 is TGCAGTGCTACTCGGGCGGGGCTCTCCTACAATGAGCAGTTCTTC. This chain connects TRBV20-1 to TRBJ2-1; D is perhaps TRBD2 (6 bases). Germline CDR1 reads DFQATT; CDR2 reads SNEGSKA (reference sequence). The CDR3 is 15 residues long. V shed 4 bases and J shed 0 bases, with 13 bases lying between them.

This clonotype was seen a handful of times. The rearrangement links TRBV5-1 to TRBJ1-1; D might be TRBD1 (6 bases). Germline CDR1 and CDR2: SGHRS and YFSETQ. The CDR3 totals 14 residues. Trimming removed 5 bases at V and 0 bases at J, with 11 bases between. CDR3 region: CASRQGTMNTEAFF. CDR3 DNA sequence: TGCGCCAGCAGGCAGGGGACCATGAACACTGAAGCTTTCTTT.

The chain recombines TRBV7-8 with TRBJ2-7, with D tentatively TRBD1 (5 bases). This CDR3 is built from 13 residues. The ends were cut back, 5 bases at V and 2 bases at J, with 10 bases in the middle. Per the germline V gene, CDR1 is SGHVS and CDR2 is FQNEAQ. This CDR3 is CASSHDSPYEQYF. In DNA, the CDR3 is TGTGCCAGCAGCCATGACAGCCCCTACGAGCAGTACTTC.

This clonotype was observed a handful of times. V usage is TRBV4-2 and J usage is TRBJ2-7; 8 bases align to TRBD1. Germline V gene lookup returns CDR1 LGHNA and CDR2 YNFKEQ. The CDR3 loop spans 16 amino acids. V shed 1 base and J 2 bases; nucleotides not matched to a gene: 7. Here the CDR3 reads CASSQGSGTGPYEQYF. The CDR3 DNA reads as TGTGCCAGCAGCCAAGGTAGTGGGACAGGACCCTACGAGCAGTACTTC.

This clonotype was picked up a small number of times. The CDR3 nucleotides read TGTGCCAGCAGTCGTCTTTTCTACGAGCAGTACTTC. Amino acids: CASSRLFYEQYF. The V call is TRBV28, the J call TRBJ2-7; D gene ambiguous. V gave up 5 bases and J gave up 3 bases, with 8 bases separating them. Germline CDR1 is MDHEN and CDR2 is SYDVKM. The CDR3 sequence is 12 residues long.

The V gene is TRBV27, the J gene TRBJ2-1; TRBD1 might be the D (5 bases). The CDR3 contains 16 residues. Trimming removed 4 bases at V and 2 bases at J, with 15 bases between. Germline V gene sequence: CDR1 MNHEY, CDR2 SMNVEV (reference sequence). The CDR3 loop reads CASSSSTVPTYNEQFF. CDR3 nucleotides: TGTGCCAGCAGTTCCTCGACAGTGCCTACCTACAATGAGCAGTTCTTC.